These 7 T cell receptor beta chains were sequenced from one sample in a study of T cell clusters in autoimmune cytopenias. TRB rearrangements were amplified by touch-down multiplex PCR with mixed TRB-A/B primers. One entry per CDR3 protein, without DNA, is what TCRdb gives after re-calling the multiplex PCR reads. The table lists 9,000 to 13,000 distinct CDR3 sequences. Approximately 40,000 genome equivalents of blood DNA were amplified for TRB. This sample was also put to use in a study of T cell repertoires in aging, cancer and after chemotherapy.

The sample consisted of peripheral blood. The receptors come from a human donor in good health.

The chain couples TRBV27 to TRBJ2-2; TCRdb's D gene call, TRBD2, goes unchecked for lack of DNA. CDR1 and CDR2 from the germline V gene are MNHEY and SMNVEV (reference sequence). This CDR3 is built from 15 residues. Here the CDR3 reads CASSLSGRNTGELFF.

The chain carries TRBV5-6 and TRBJ2-1; TCRdb selects TRBD1, and the lack of DNA leaves this call unchecked. Germline values: CDR1 SGHDT, CDR2 YYEEEE. There are 17 residues in the CDR3. CDR3: CASSLVWDISSYNEQFF.

The genes are TRBV19 and TRBJ2-5; TCRdb calls TRBD1, which cannot be checked without DNA. Germline V gives CDR1 LNHDA, CDR2 SQIVND (reference sequence). The CDR3 is 14 amino acids. CDR3 protein: CASSLGGAQETQYF.

The gene calls are TRBV19 and TRBJ2-1; TCRdb reports TRBD2, a call that lacks DNA to check it against. CDR1 is LNHDA and CDR2 is SQIVND in the germline V gene (reference sequence). The CDR3 is made up of 14 amino acids. CDR3 sequence reads: CASTSGLIVNEQFF.

This chain uses TRBV27 with TRBJ1-2; there is no DNA to check the TCRdb D call of TRBD1. The CDR3 contains 14 residues. Germline values: CDR1 MNHEY, CDR2 SMNVEV (reference sequence). This chain's CDR3 is CASSSGQGVFGYTF.

This clonotype is called medium-sized based on its frequency. The V gene is TRBV29-1, the J gene TRBJ2-2; with no DNA, the TCRdb D assignment of TRBD1 cannot be verified. This CDR3 region has 14 residues. In germline, CDR1 is SQVTM, CDR2 ANQGSEA. The CDR3 is CSVGQGAMTGELFF.

The V call is TRBV27, the J call TRBJ2-1; TCRdb's assignment of TRBD2 cannot be checked, as there is no DNA. Germline CDR1 and CDR2: MNHEY and SMNVEV (reference sequence). The CDR3 has 16 residues. CDR3 region: CASSSPEREGRHEQFF.